Listed below are T cell receptor beta chains from one sample, sequenced in a study of cytotoxic CD8 clonotypes in ibrutinib-treated CLL. Sequenced by immunoSEQ multiplex PCR; TCRdb stores in-frame clones only, minus some. The sample carries 15,000 to 20,000 clones, over 70% recorded once. Sequenced here: PBMCs, sampled before ibrutinib treatment. The receptor source for this set is a human donor with chronic lymphocytic leukemia. CDR3s include the opening cysteine and the closing phenylalanine or tryptophan. D genes are given only for firm matches. Only some rows state a clone size, as once, few, many or a class for expanded clones.

TGTGCCAGCAGCCAACGGACCCTGTTAGGGGGCTACACCTTC,CASSQRTLLGGYTF,.,TRBV28,.,TRBJ1-2
TGTGCCAGCAGGGGGGACATCTCCTACGAGCAGTACTTC,CASRGDISYEQYF,.,TRBV6-1,.,TRBJ2-7
TGCAGCGTTGGAGGGGGGTCTAGCAATCAGCCCCAGCATTTT,CSVGGGSSNQPQHF,.,TRBV29-1,.,TRBJ1-5
TGTGCCAGCAGTTTAGGGGATGGAGGTCAGCCCCAGCATTTT,CASSLGDGGQPQHF,.,TRBV28,.,TRBJ1-5
TGTGCCAGCAGCATTCCGGGACAGGGGTCCGCGAACACCGGGGAGCTGTTTTTT,CASSIPGQGSANTGELFF,TRBD1,TRBV9,medium-sized,TRBJ2-2
TGTGCCAGCAGCCAGGGACAGTGGAATACTGGGGCCAACGTCCTGACTTTC,CASSQGQWNTGANVLTF,TRBD1,TRBV7-9,.,TRBJ2-6
TGTGCCAGTTCCTACCCACTAGCGGAGGGCGGGGGGGATACGCAGTATTTT,CASSYPLAEGGGDTQYF,TRBD2,TRBV19,.,TRBJ2-3
TGTGCTAGTGGTTTGGTTCGTGGGGCCGACTCTGGGGCCAACGTCCTGACTTTC,CASGLVRGADSGANVLTF,.,TRBV12-5,.,TRBJ2-6
TGTGCCAGTAAAGACAGATGGGTTCAGCCCCAGCATTTT,CASKDRWVQPQHF,.,TRBV19,once,TRBJ1-5
TGTGCCAGCAGTGCGGAGACAGGGGGCCCAGATACGCAGTATTTT,CASSAETGGPDTQYF,TRBD1,TRBV27,.,TRBJ2-3
TGTGCCAGCAGTGGGGGGACAGGCCGTAGCACAGATACGCAGTATTTT,CASSGGTGRSTDTQYF,TRBD1,TRBV2,.,TRBJ2-3
TGTGCCAGCAGTTTCAGGGGAACTGAAGCTTTCTTT,CASSFRGTEAFF,.,TRBV6-5,.,TRBJ1-1
TGTGCCAGCACAGTGGGGGGCCGTCCAGATACGCAGTATTTT,CASTVGGRPDTQYF,.,TRBV6-1,.,TRBJ2-3
TGTGCCAGTAGGATGACAGGGCCCTACGAGCAGTACTTC,CASRMTGPYEQYF,TRBD1,TRBV19,.,TRBJ2-7
TGTGCCGGAGGGGCCGTTCGGCAGGGTGAGCAGTTCTTC,CAGGAVRQGEQFF,.,TRBV6-1,.,TRBJ2-1
TGCGCCAGCAGCCGGTCCTTGACAGACGGCTACACCTTC,CASSRSLTDGYTF,.,TRBV5-1,few,TRBJ1-2
TGTGCCAGCACGCGCCGGGACGGACCCTACGAGCAGTACTTC,CASTRRDGPYEQYF,.,TRBV19,.,TRBJ2-7
TGTGCCAGCAGCTTAAGGGGGGCATTCGGAGAGACCCAGTACTTC,CASSLRGAFGETQYF,.,TRBV7-7,.,TRBJ2-5
TGTGCCAGCAGCCCACAACGCGGGAACATTCAGTACTTC,CASSPQRGNIQYF,.,TRBV7-2,.,TRBJ2-4
TGTGCCAGCAGCTTAGCCACAGGCCACCAAGAGACCCAGTACTTC,CASSLATGHQETQYF,.,TRBV7-8,.,TRBJ2-5
TGTGCCAGCAGCTTAGCCGGACAGGGGCCCTACAATGAGCAGTTCTTC,CASSLAGQGPYNEQFF,TRBD1,TRBV11-2,.,TRBJ2-1